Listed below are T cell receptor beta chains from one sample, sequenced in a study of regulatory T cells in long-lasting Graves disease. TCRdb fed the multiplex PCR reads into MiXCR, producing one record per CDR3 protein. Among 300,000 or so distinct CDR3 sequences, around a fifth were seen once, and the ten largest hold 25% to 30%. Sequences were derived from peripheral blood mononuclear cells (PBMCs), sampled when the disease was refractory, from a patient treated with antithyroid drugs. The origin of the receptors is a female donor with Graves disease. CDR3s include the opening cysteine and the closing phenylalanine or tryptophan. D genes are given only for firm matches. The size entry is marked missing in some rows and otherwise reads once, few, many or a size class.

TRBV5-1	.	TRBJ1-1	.	CASKGGSRNTEAFF	TGCGCCAGCAAGGGGGGTTCCCGGAACACTGAAGCTTTCTTT
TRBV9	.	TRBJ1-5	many	CASSVGAQGGQPQHF	TGTGCCAGCAGCGTAGGGGCACAGGGCGGTCAGCCCCAGCATTTT
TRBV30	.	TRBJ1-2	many	CAWMRREYGYTF	TGTGCCTGGATGAGGCGGGAATATGGCTACACCTTC
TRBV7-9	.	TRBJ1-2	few	CASSFVGENYGYTF	TGTGCCAGCAGCTTCGTGGGGGAGAACTATGGCTACACCTTC
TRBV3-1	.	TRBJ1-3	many	CASSSGVNSGNTIYF	TGTGCCAGCAGTTCAGGGGTAAACTCTGGAAACACCATATATTTT
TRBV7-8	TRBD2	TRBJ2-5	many	CASSPVPGLAGVETQYF	TGTGCCAGCAGCCCAGTCCCGGGACTAGCGGGGGTGGAGACCCAGTACTTC
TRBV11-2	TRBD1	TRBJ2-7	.	CASSLGTGSKYEQYF	TGTGCCAGCAGCTTGGGGACAGGGTCGAAGTACGAGCAGTACTTC
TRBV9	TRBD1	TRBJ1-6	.	CASSHDRDYNSPLHF	TGTGCCAGCAGTCACGACAGGGACTATAATTCACCCCTCCACTTT
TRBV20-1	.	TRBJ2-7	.	CSAQGETYEQYF	TGCAGTGCTCAGGGCGAAACCTACGAGCAGTACTTC
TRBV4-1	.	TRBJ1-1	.	CASSAAWTEAFF	TGCGCCAGCTCCGCGGCTTGGACTGAAGCTTTCTTT
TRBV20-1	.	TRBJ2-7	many	CSAWRGRALTYEQYF	TGCAGTGCCTGGCGGGGACGGGCCCTAACCTACGAGCAGTACTTC